The clone carrying this T cell receptor beta chain came up a few times. The antigen remains undetermined. Reverse transcribing all isolated RNA meant expressed TCRB transcripts were sequenced. Profiling relied on immunoSEQ multiplex PCR, and the TCRdb table lists in-frame clones only, not all of them. The sample lists roughly 300,000 clones, roughly 9% seen once, with about 1% in the top ten. The sample comes from a study of beta chain features in type 1 diabetes. Study-wide results and limits: Diminished insertions and augmented deletions at VDJ junctions characterized type 1 diabetes patients. Moderately but significantly shorter TCRB CDR3s were found in Type 1 diabetes patients in all four CD4+ subsets.

Trimming at V came to 5 bases and at J to 1 base, leaving 5 bases not matched to a gene. Germline assignment: CDR1 SEHNR and CDR2 FQNEAQ (reference sequence). This CDR3 is 16 amino acids long. The sequencing input was central memory CD4+ T cells from blood. The genes are TRBV7-9 and TRBJ2-2; TRBD1 aligns across 9 bases. The sequence came from a man aged 25-45 years with type 1 diabetes. The CDR3 region has the DNA TGTGCCAGCAGCGCCCGGGACAGGGAGAACACCGGGGAGCTGTTTTTT. Translating gives CASSARDRENTGELFF.